The clone carrying this T cell receptor (beta chain) was seen at least ten times. Its specificity is not known. V was shortened by 5 bases and J by 7 bases, with 17 bases between the two germline ends. Germline assignment: CDR1 SGHAT and CDR2 FQNNGV. CDR3 size: 15 residues. A process of 5'RACE template switching, which added a universal primer site and UMIs, was used to make TCR cDNA. Each CDR3 protein gets one entry after TCRdb re-called the 5' RACE reads with MiXCR. The sample has about 330,000 distinct CDR3 sequences, 4.1% seen once. This sample is drawn from a study of T cells after yellow fever vaccination. As for the study in general: It was SMART-Seq v4 Ultra Low Input that prepared the fractions with low cell numbers. Regarding the study as a whole: Bulk-population clonotypes that are abundant could appear as contaminants in FACS-sorted repertoires.

Sequenced material: PBMCs, taken 5 days after the yellow fever booster vaccination. This rearrangement joins TRBV11-2 to TRBJ2-2; D might be TRBD2 (5 bases). The TCR was taken from a man aged 18 to 29 who received the YFV17D yellow fever vaccine. The CDR3 reads CASSPPYPAGGELFF. The CDR3 nucleotides are TGTGCCAGCAGCCCCCCATATCCGGCGGGCGGGGAGCTGTTTTTT. Drawing the rest from reference TRBV11-2 and TRBJ2-2, the complete variable domain is EAGVAQSPRYKIIEKRQSVAFWCNPISGHATLYWYQQILGQGPKLLIQFQNNGVVDDSQLPKDRFSAERLKGVDSTLKIQPAKLEDSAVYLCASSPPYPAGGELFFGEGSRLTVL.